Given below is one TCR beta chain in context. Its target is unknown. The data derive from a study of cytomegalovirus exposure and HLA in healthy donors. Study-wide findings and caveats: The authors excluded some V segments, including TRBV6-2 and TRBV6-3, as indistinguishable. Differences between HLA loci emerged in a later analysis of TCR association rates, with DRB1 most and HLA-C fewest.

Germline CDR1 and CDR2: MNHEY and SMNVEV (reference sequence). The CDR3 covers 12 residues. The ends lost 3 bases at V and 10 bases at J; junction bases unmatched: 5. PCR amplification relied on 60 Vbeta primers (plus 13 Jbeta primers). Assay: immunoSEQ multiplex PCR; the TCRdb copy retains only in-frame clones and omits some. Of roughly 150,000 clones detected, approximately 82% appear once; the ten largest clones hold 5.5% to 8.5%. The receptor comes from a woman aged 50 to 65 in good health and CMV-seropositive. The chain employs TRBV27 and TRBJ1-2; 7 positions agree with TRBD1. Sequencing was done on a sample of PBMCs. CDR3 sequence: CASSLTGSHYTF. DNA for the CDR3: TGTGCCAGCAGTTTGACAGGGAGCCACTACACCTTC.